This T cell receptor (beta chain) was retrieved from a study of T cell responses to AZD1222 COVID-19 vaccine. TCRdb keeps only in-frame clones here, not all; method: immunoSEQ multiplex PCR. The sample holds 100,000 to 150,000 clones; roughly 82% are singletons and the top ten take roughly a quarter. Findings of the study overall: Seropositive status at baseline applied to only six AZD1222 recipients. Among the donors, most were white British and more were female, and clonal diversity was possibly underestimated. An increase in Spike-specific TCR breadth and depth was observed after two AZD1222 doses.

In the case of this clone: As yet, its antigen is unknown.

Timing groups of about 4 and about 12 weeks for second doses were pooled. Germline CDR1 reads DFQATT; CDR2 reads SNEGSKA (reference sequence). V was pared by 3 bases and J by 4 bases, with 19 bases between. The CDR3 contains 16 residues. This sequence originates from an adult who received the AZD1222 COVID-19 vaccine. The genes are TRBV20-1 and TRBJ1-5; D might be TRBD1 (6 bases). Material: peripheral blood, obtained 28 days after the second AZD1222 dose. The CDR3 sequence is CSASQGPGAGNQPQHF. The CDR3 nucleotides read TGCAGTGCTAGTCAGGGCCCGGGGGCAGGTAATCAGCCCCAGCATTTT.